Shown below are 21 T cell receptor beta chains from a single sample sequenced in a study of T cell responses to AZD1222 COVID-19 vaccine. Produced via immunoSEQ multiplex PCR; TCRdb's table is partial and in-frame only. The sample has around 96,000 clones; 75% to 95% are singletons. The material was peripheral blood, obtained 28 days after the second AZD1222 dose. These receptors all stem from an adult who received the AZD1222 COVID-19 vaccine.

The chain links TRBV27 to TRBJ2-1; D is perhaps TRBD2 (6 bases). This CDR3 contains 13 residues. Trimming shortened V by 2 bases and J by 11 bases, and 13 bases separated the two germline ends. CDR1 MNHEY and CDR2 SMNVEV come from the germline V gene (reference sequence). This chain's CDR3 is CASSLGGTTKQFF. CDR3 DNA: TGTGCCAGCAGTTTAGGGGGGACGACTAAGCAGTTCTTC.

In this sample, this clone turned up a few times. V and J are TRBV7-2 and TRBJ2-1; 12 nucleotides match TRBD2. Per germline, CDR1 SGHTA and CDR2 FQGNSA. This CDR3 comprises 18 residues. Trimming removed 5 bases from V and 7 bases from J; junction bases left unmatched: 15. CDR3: CASSHPTSGSWGSNEQFF. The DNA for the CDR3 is TGTGCCAGCAGCCACCCGACTAGCGGGAGCTGGGGATCAAATGAGCAGTTCTTC.

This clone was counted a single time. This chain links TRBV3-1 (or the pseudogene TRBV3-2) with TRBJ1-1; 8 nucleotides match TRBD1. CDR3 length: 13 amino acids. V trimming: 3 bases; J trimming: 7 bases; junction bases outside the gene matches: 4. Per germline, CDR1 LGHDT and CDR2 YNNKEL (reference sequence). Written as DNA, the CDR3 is TGTGCCAGCAGCCATACCGGGACAGGTGAAGCTTTCTTT. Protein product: CASSHTGTGEAFF.

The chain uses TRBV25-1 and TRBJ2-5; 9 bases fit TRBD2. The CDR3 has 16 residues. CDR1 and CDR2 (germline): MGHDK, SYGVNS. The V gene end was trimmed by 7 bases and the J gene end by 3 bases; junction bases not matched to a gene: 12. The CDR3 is CASTRHLAGDKETQYF. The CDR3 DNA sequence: TGTGCCAGCACACGACACTTAGCGGGAGATAAAGAGACCCAGTACTTC.

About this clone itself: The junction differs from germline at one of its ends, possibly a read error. DNA of the CDR3: TGTGCCAGTAGTATGGTGGCAGCCTATGCTAACGAAAAACTGTTTTTT. Translating it yields CASSMVAAYANEKLFF. The genes are TRBV19 and TRBJ1-4, with D unclear. CDR1 LNHDA and CDR2 SQIVND come from the germline V gene (reference sequence). The CDR3 extends over 16 amino acids.

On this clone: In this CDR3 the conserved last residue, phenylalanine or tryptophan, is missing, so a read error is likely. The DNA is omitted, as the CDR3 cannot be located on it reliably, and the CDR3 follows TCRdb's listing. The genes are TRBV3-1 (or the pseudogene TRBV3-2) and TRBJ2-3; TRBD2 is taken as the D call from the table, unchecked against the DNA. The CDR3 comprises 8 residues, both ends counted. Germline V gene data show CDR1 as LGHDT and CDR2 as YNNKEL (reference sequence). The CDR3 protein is CASSRGTA.

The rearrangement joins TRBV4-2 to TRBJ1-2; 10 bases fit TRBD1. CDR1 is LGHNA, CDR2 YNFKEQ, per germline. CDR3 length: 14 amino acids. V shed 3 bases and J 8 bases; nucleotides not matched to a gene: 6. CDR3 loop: CASSQAGTGDGYTF. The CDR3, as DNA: TGTGCCAGCAGCCAGGCCGGGACAGGGGACGGCTACACCTTC.

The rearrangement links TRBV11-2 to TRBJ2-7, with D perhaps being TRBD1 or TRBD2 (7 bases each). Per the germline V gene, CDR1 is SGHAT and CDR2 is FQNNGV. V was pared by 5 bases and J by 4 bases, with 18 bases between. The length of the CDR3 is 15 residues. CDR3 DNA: TGTGCCAGCAGCCCCCGGGGGGCAGGGGGATACGAGCAGTACTTC. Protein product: CASSPRGAGGYEQYF.

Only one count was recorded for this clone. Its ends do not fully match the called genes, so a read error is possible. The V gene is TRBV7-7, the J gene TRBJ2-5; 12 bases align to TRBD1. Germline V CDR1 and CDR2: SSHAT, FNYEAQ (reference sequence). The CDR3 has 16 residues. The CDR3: CASSHSGTGGSETQYF. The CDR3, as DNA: TGTGCTAGCAGCCATTCAGGGACAGGGGGCTCGGAGACCCAGTACTTC.

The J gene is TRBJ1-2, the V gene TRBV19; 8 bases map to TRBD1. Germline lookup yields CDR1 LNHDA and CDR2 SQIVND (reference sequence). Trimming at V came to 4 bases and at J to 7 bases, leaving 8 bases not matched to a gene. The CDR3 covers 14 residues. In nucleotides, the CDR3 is TGTGCCAGTAGTAAAAACGCAGGGGGCAGTGGCTACACCTTC. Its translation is CASSKNAGGSGYTF.

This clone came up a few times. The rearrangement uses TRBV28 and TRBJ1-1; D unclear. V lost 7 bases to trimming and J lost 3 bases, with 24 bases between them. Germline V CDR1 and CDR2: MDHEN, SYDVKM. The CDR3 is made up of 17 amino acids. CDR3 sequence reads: CASTQQPARLVDTEAFF. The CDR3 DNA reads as TGTGCCAGCACCCAACAGCCCGCCCGGCTCGTGGACACTGAAGCTTTCTTT.

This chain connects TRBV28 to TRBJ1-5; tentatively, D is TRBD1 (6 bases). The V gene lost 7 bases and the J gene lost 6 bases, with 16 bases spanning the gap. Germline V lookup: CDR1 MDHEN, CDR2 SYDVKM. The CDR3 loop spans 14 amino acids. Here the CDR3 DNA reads TGTGCCAGCACCCCGGACAGAATATCTCAGCCCCAGCATTTT. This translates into CASTPDRISQPQHF.

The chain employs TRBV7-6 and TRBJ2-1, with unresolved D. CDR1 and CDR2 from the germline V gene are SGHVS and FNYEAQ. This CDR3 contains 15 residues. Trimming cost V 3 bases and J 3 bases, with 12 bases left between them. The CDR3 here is CASSFDEALYNEQFF. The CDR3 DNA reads TGTGCCAGCAGCTTCGACGAGGCACTCTACAATGAGCAGTTCTTC.

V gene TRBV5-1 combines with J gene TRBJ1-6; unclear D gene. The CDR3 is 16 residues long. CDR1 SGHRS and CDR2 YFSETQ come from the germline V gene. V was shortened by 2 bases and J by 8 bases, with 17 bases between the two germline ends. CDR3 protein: CASSFIEGSLDSPLHF. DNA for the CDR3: TGCGCCAGCAGCTTTATAGAGGGAAGTTTGGATTCACCCCTCCACTTT.

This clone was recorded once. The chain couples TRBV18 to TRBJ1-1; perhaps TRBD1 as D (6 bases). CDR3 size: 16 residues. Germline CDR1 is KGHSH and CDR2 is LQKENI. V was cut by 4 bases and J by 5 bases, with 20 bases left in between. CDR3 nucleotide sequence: TGTGCCAGCTCACGGGCCGCGCCAGGAGGGGGAACTGAAGCTTTCTTT. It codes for CASSRAAPGGGTEAFF.

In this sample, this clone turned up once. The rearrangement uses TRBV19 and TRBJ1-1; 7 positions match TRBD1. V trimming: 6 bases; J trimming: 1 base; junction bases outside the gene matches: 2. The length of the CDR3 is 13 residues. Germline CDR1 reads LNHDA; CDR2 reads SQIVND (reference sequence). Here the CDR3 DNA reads TGTGCCAGTAGGGACAGGCCGAACACTGAAGCTTTCTTT. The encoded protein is CASRDRPNTEAFF.

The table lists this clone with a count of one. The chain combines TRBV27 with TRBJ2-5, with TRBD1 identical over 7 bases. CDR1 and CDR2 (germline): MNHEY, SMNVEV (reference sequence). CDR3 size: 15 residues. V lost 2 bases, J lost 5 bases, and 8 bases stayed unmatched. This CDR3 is CASSLGALRGETQYF. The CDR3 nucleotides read TGTGCCAGCAGTTTAGGGGCCCTCAGGGGGGAGACCCAGTACTTC.

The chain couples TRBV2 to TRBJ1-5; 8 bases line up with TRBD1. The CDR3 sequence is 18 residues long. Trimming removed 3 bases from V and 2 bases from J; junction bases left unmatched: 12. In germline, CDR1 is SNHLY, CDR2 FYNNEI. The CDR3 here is CASSDGYSGGLGNQPQHF. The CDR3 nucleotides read TGTGCCAGCAGTGACGGGTATTCAGGGGGCCTCGGCAATCAGCCCCAGCATTTT.

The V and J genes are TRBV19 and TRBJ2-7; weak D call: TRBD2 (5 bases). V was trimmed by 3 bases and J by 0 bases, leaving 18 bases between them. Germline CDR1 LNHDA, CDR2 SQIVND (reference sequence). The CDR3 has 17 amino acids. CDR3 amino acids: CASSISRSGSSSYEQYF. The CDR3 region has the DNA TGTGCCAGTAGTATTTCCCGAAGCGGAAGTAGCTCCTACGAGCAGTACTTC.

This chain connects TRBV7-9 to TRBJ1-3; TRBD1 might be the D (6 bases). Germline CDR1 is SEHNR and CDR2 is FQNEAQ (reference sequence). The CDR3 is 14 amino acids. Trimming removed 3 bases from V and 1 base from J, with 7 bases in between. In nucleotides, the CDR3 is TGTGCCAGCAGCTTTCAGGGGTCTGGAAACACCATATATTTT. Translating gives CASSFQGSGNTIYF.

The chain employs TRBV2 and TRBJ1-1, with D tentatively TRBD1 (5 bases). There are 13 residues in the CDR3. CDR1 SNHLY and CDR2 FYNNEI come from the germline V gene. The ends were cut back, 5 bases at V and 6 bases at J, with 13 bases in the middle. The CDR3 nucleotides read TGTGCCAGCAGTCTCGGGGGGGACGCTGAAGCTTTCTTT. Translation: CASSLGGDAEAFF.